The 8 T cell receptor beta chains presented below share a single source sample, sequenced in a study of CD8 T cells in ankylosing spondylitis. TCRdb processed the 5' RACE reads anew with MiXCR; each CDR3 protein has one entry. The sample shows around 540,000 distinct CDR3 sequences, about 12% of them seen only once. Their antigen targets remain unknown. Findings and limits, study-wide: Ankylosing spondylitis blood appeared to be characterized by a TCR beta motif of roughly eight highly homologous variants.

Sample: blood, either unsorted or a sorted T cell fraction (not recorded which). These receptors were collected from a male donor with ankylosing spondylitis.

At least ten counts were recorded for this clonotype. This chain joins TRBV11-3 and TRBJ2-2, with 8 bases fitting TRBD1. From germline, CDR1 is SGHNT and CDR2 YENEEA. Trimming cost V 5 bases and J 4 bases; bases outside gene matches: 6. This CDR3 contains 15 residues. The CDR3 sequence: CASSPGGRITGELFF. In DNA form, the CDR3 reads TGTGCCAGCAGCCCAGGGGGCAGAATCACCGGGGAGCTGTTTTTT.

A few counts support this clonotype. This chain connects TRBV20-1 to TRBJ2-7; D is uncertain. This CDR3 has 15 amino acids. With 3 bases removed from V and 3 bases from J, the gap between germline ends came to 18 bases. Germline CDR1 reads DFQATT; CDR2 reads SNEGSKA (reference sequence). CDR3 nucleotides: TGCAGTGCTAGGTGTCCCTCACTAATCCACTACGAGCAGTACGTC. Translated: CSARCPSLIHYEQYV.

This clonotype was counted only a few times. The genes are TRBV19 and TRBJ2-1, with D perhaps given as TRBD1 or TRBD2 (5 bases each). The CDR3 totals 14 residues. Per germline, CDR1 LNHDA and CDR2 SQIVND (reference sequence). The V and J ends lost 5 bases and 4 bases respectively, with 12 bases between them. CDR3 in amino acids: CASSPRDRYNEQFF. CDR3 DNA sequence: TGTGCCAGTAGTCCTCGGGACCGTTACAATGAGCAGTTCTTC.

This clonotype was found many times. The genes are TRBV29-1 and TRBJ2-5; TRBD2 matches at 8 bases. Trimming cost V 1 base and J 4 bases; bases outside gene matches: 8. The CDR3 totals 15 residues. CDR1 and CDR2 from the germline V gene are SQVTM and ANQGSEA. The CDR3 loop reads CSVEAAAGTRETQYF. CDR3 nucleotide sequence: TGCAGCGTTGAAGCCGCAGCCGGGACTAGAGAGACCCAGTACTTC.

V usage is TRBV10-3 and J usage is TRBJ2-1, with 11 bases identical to TRBD1. The CDR3 is made up of 19 amino acids. The germline gives CDR1 ENHRY, CDR2 SYGVKD. Trimming took 8 bases from V and 4 from J; bases not matched to a gene: 19. CDR3 protein: CAICWDRGIGLMSYNEQFF. In DNA form, the CDR3 reads TGTGCCATCTGTTGGGACAGGGGGATTGGGCTCATGTCTTACAATGAGCAGTTCTTC.

This chain joins TRBV5-4 and TRBJ1-2, with D possibly matching TRBD1 (6 bases). The ends were cut back, 3 bases at V and 3 bases at J, with 12 bases in the middle. CDR1 and CDR2 from the germline V gene are SGHNT and YYREEE (reference sequence). This CDR3 is 14 amino acids long. The CDR3 spells CASSYEGGYYGYTF. CDR3 DNA sequence: TGTGCCAGCAGCTATGAGGGGGGCTACTATGGCTACACCTTC.

Many counts were recorded for this clonotype. The rearrangement joins TRBV12-3 or TRBV12-4 to TRBJ1-6; 8 nucleotides line up with TRBD1. Germline trimming cut 5 bases from V and 9 bases from J; bases unmatched to any gene: 6. CDR3 length: 14 residues. The CDR3 protein is CASSRQGSGSPLHF. CDR3 coding DNA: TGTGCCAGCAGTCGACAGGGGAGTGGTTCACCCCTCCACTTT.

V gene TRBV20-1 combines with J gene TRBJ2-4, with D possibly being TRBD2 (6 bases). V lost 0 bases, J lost 8 bases, and 8 bases lay in between. Germline V lookup: CDR1 DFQATT, CDR2 SNEGSKA (reference sequence). This CDR3 comprises 12 residues. The CDR3 loop reads CSARDGGYIQYF. CDR3 bases: TGCAGTGCTAGAGATGGGGGGTACATTCAGTACTTC.